This T cell receptor beta chain is from a study of cytomegalovirus exposure and HLA in healthy donors (dated by TCRdb to about 2017). Regarding the study in general: According to a later analysis, one platform produced both the approximately 110 validation repertoires and the 670 or so repertoires of the first cohort. The study aimed to test whether signatures of past pathogen exposure could be identified by cataloging public T cell receptors. Besides the first cohort of 550 to 750 subjects, a separate validation cohort made up of roughly 120 different subjects was used. To predict cytomegalovirus infection status, the study brought together high-throughput TCR immunosequencing, statistical association of individual TCRs with disease status, and machine learning.

Germline trimming amounts to 5 bases on V and 0 bases on J, with 5 as the count of junction bases outside the gene matches. Via the germline V gene, CDR1 is SGHRS and CDR2 YFSETQ. The CDR3 numbers 15 residues from cysteine through phenylalanine. Only CDR3 DNA is held: 45 bases, read in frame from base 1. As concerns this clone: The specificity of this receptor is unknown. Per-nucleotide qualities are absent, and no much larger clonotype sits a single base away.

To prepare the library, the immunoSEQ multiplex PCR assay was applied. The authors' pipeline ran thus. To diagnose cytomegalovirus status from the catalog of TCR beta chain sequences, a statistical classification framework was built. Not all clones reach the TCRdb copy of this immuneACCESS table, which keeps in-frame sequences only. Checked studies attribute under half of the gap to unresolved V genes and leave the rest unexplained. The D gene and trimming were derived from the DNA, and the V and J assignments and clone size from that table. Within this sample are fewer than 200,000 clones, with 89% of them counted one time only. The top ten hold roughly 4.2% of the sample. The investigation overall reported the following: The study gave a list of some 150 TCR beta chains associated with cytomegalovirus. Most TCR sequences were observed very rarely across donors, whereas some public TCRs were present in many individuals. In both the original and validation cohorts, the classifier was reported to diagnose cytomegalovirus status with high specificity and sensitivity. A later analysis found that TCRs clustered in the first cohort also tended to co-occur in the roughly 120 validation repertoires, with approximately 94% of cluster scores above 0. The validation cohort had no HLA typing available for a later analysis, so co-occurrence within that cohort was assessed over all 120 or so repertoires. The authors suggested that the approach could potentially be extended to other disease states and immunological phenotypes. Three of the identified cytomegalovirus-associated TCR beta chains were confirmed in vitro to be specific for cytomegalovirus antigens.

Donors formed part of the validation cohort, which comprised approximately 130 subjects and was distinct from the first cohort of 670 or so subjects. Sequencing used PBMCs. The origin of this receptor is a man younger than 35 in good health and CMV-seropositive. The sequence is built from TRBV5-1 and TRBJ1-5, and TRBD1 aligns with 7 junction nucleotides. The CDR3 corresponds to CASSWDSYSNQPQHF. The DNA is TGCGCCAGCAGTTGGGACAGCTATAGCAATCAGCCCCAGCATTTT.